This T cell receptor (beta chain) appears in the sequencing data of a study of blood T cell repertoires in COVID-19. Study details: Some COVID-19 samples were acute and others convalescent; all came from the United States, Italy and Spain. PBMCs, B-cell-depleted T cells, or T cells were the source of the cDNA or gDNA that made up the material.

The CDR3 length is 16 residues. Germline assignment: CDR1 SGHKS and CDR2 YYEKEE (reference sequence). J lost 8 bases, V lost 3 bases, and 12 bases had no gene match. The sample holds one count of this clone. Per the original methods: From reference gene primer amplification, estimates of nucleated cell counts were derived. Assay used: immunoSEQ multiplex PCR; TCRdb lists only in-frame clones, some missing. The D gene and trimming were derived from the DNA, and the V and J assignments and clone size from that table. The sample has about 140,000 clones, roughly 80% seen once. The sequence was obtained from a man over 45 with acute or convalescent COVID-19. The gene calls are TRBV5-5 and TRBJ1-4; 8 bases line up with TRBD1. The sample taken for sequencing was peripheral blood. The CDR3 sequence is CASSSINPGGREKLFF. The CDR3 DNA reads as TGTGCCAGCAGCTCCATAAATCCAGGGGGCCGCGAAAAACTGTTTTTT.